A single sample is the source of the 13 T cell receptor beta chains below, sequenced in a study of cytomegalovirus exposure and HLA in healthy donors (dated 2017 in TCRdb). The protocol used for the library was the immunoSEQ multiplex PCR assay. A mixture of 60 forward primers for TCR Vbeta segments and 13 reverse primers for TCR Jbeta segments was used in the multiplex PCR. TCRdb carries this immuneACCESS record with in-frame sequences only. Its versions omit some clonotypes, under half of them owing to an unresolved V gene in the studies checked, with the rest unexplained. The sample table contains about 89,000 clones; only one count was recorded for roughly 76% of them. The ten top clones hold 1.3% to 1.5% of the sample. The sample taken for sequencing was PBMCs. The receptors shown here come from a male donor in good health and CMV-seronegative.

The chain couples TRBV5-4 to TRBJ1-2, with TRBD1 matching 9 bases. Germline lookup yields CDR1 SGHNT and CDR2 YYREEE (reference sequence). Unmatched junction bases numbered 7, after V lost 0 bases and J lost 4 bases. This CDR3 is built from 16 residues. CDR3 sequence: CASSLARTGDGYGYTF. CDR3 nucleotide sequence: TGTGCCAGCAGCTTGGCGCGGACAGGGGATGGCTATGGCTACACCTTC.

This clone has only one observation. The chain carries TRBV5-6 and TRBJ1-5; D not certain. V shed 0 bases and J shed 3 bases, with 19 bases lying between them. Germline loops: CDR1 SGHDT, CDR2 YYEEEE. The CDR3 has 18 amino acids. The CDR3 nucleotides read TGTGCCAGCAGCTTGGATAATTCAGGAGGGTCGGACAATCAGCCCCAGCATTTT. This translates into CASSLDNSGGSDNQPQHF. Supplemented by reference TRBV5-6 and TRBJ1-5, the full variable domain reads DAGVTQSPTHLIKTRGQQVTLRCSPKSGHDTVSWYQQALGQGPQFIFQYYEEEERQRGNFPDRFSGHQFPNYSSELNVNALLLGDSALYLCASSLDNSGGSDNQPQHFGDGTRLSIL.

The rearrangement links TRBV28 to TRBJ2-3; possibly TRBD1 for D (6 bases). CDR1 and CDR2 (germline): MDHEN, SYDVKM. Trimming removed 6 bases from V and 9 bases from J, with 13 bases in between. CDR3 length: 12 amino acids. The CDR3 sequence is CASSLTGSTQYF. CDR3 nucleotide sequence: TGTGCCAGCAGCCTGACAGGTTCAACGCAGTATTTT. Supplemented by reference TRBV28 and TRBJ2-3, the full variable domain reads DVKVTQSSRYLVKRTGEKVFLECVQDMDHENMFWYRQDPGLGLRLIYFSYDVKMKEKGDIPEGYSVSREKKERFSLILESASTNQTSMYLCASSLTGSTQYFGPGTRLTVL.

The chain carries TRBV27 and TRBJ2-1; 7 bases are a match to TRBD2. The V and J ends lost 5 bases and 2 bases, in that order; junction bases with no gene match: 9. Germline V lookup: CDR1 MNHEY, CDR2 SMNVEV (reference sequence). CDR3 length: 16 residues. CDR3 sequence (DNA): TGTGCCAGCAGTCTGGCTCGGCTAGCGGCCTACAATGAGCAGTTCTTC. Translating gives CASSLARLAAYNEQFF.

V gene TRBV2 combines with J gene TRBJ2-7; tentative D call: TRBD1 (5 bases). The V and J ends lost 6 bases and 2 bases respectively, with 14 bases between them. The CDR3 is made up of 14 amino acids. Looked up from germline, CDR1 is SNHLY and CDR2 is FYNNEI. The CDR3 reads CASRPTDRPYEQYF. DNA for the CDR3: TGTGCCAGCAGACCGACAGATCGACCCTACGAGCAGTACTTC. Together with reference TRBV2 and TRBJ2-7, the CDR3 gives the full variable domain: EPEVTQTPSHQVTQMGQEVILRCVPISNHLYFYWYRQILGQKVEFLVSFYNNEISEKSEIFDDQFSVERPDGSNFTLKIRSTKLEDSAMYFCASRPTDRPYEQYFGPGTRLTVT.

To note about this clone: This sample includes further DNA sequences coding for the same CDR3. The rearrangement uses TRBV14 and TRBJ2-7; maybe TRBD1 (5 bases). This CDR3 is built from 18 residues. The germline V gene has CDR1 SGHDN and CDR2 FVKESK. V was trimmed by 1 base and J by 3 bases, leaving 22 bases between them. CDR3 in DNA: TGTGCCAGCAGCCAAGTCCCTTCTGACAGCCGGATTTTCTACGAGCAGTACTTC. It is translated as CASSQVPSDSRIFYEQYF.

With regard to this clone: The DNA is left out, because the CDR3 cannot be placed on it with certainty; the CDR3 is given as TCRdb lists it. This chain joins TRBV7-9 and TRBJ1-2; the listed D gene, TRBD1, was not tested against the DNA. Germline loops: CDR1 SEHNR, CDR2 FQNEAQ (reference sequence). The CDR3 extends over 15 residues, inclusive of both ends. CDR3 sequence reads: CASSFGPGQGYGYTF.

The chain employs TRBV5-1 and TRBJ2-3; D is possibly TRBD2 (6 bases). This CDR3 region has 13 residues. The germline V gene encodes CDR1 SGHRS and CDR2 YFSETQ. The germline V and J ends were trimmed by 8 bases and 0 bases, with 10 bases remaining between them. The DNA of the CDR3 is TGCGCCAGTAGAGGAGGGAGCACAGATACGCAGTATTTT. Its translation: CASRGGSTDTQYF.

In its sample, this clone was seen once. The V gene is TRBV19, the J gene TRBJ2-6; D might be TRBD2 (6 bases). This CDR3 contains 20 residues. CDR1 LNHDA and CDR2 SQIVND come from the germline V gene (reference sequence). The V and J ends lost 1 base and 0 bases respectively, with 19 bases between them. CDR3 protein: CASSIGMRGGRDSGANVLTF. The CDR3 DNA follows: TGTGCCAGTAGTATAGGGATGAGGGGAGGTAGGGACTCTGGGGCCAACGTCCTGACTTTC.

The rearrangement links TRBV10-2 to TRBJ1-1; unclear D gene. The CDR3 totals 12 residues. CDR1 is WSHSY, CDR2 SAAADI, per germline. Trimming cost V 6 bases and J 4 bases, with 9 bases left between them. The DNA for the CDR3 is TGCGCCAGCAGCCTTGGGCTCACTGAAGCTTTCTTT. Its protein is CASSLGLTEAFF.

The rearrangement uses TRBV9 and TRBJ2-2; 10 bases are a match to TRBD2. This CDR3 region has 16 residues. From germline, CDR1 is SGDLS and CDR2 YYNGEE. The junction had 4 bases not matched to a gene; V was cut back by 0 bases and J by 5 bases. The DNA for the CDR3 is TGTGCCAGCAGCGTAGCACCGACTAGCGGGACCGGGGAGCTGTTTTTT. Its protein product is CASSVAPTSGTGELFF.

This chain links TRBV10-2 with TRBJ1-5; D perhaps matches TRBD1 (5 bases). V was cut by 7 bases and J by 4 bases, with 11 bases left in between. CDR1 and CDR2 from the germline V gene are WSHSY and SAAADI. The CDR3 spans 13 residues. CDR3 protein: CASINRLNQPQHF. The CDR3 nucleotides read TGCGCCAGCATTAACAGGCTAAATCAGCCCCAGCATTTT.

This clone occurred once. CDR3 DNA: TGTGCCAGCAGTGAACAGACCATCTATCAGCCCCAGCATTTT. Protein: CASSEQTIYQPQHF. The V and J genes are TRBV28 and TRBJ1-5, with no clear D. The CDR3 spans 14 residues. V lost 5 bases and J 5 bases, leaving 13 bases between the germline ends. Germline CDR1 and CDR2: MDHEN and SYDVKM. Looking up the rest from reference TRBV28 and TRBJ1-5 gives the full variable domain: DVKVTQSSRYLVKRTGEKVFLECVQDMDHENMFWYRQDPGLGLRLIYFSYDVKMKEKGDIPEGYSVSREKKERFSLILESASTNQTSMYLCASSEQTIYQPQHFGDGTRLSIL.